Listed below are T cell receptor beta chains from one sample, sequenced in a study of cytomegalovirus exposure and HLA in healthy donors. The method was immunoSEQ multiplex PCR; TCRdb's version includes in-frame clones alone and lacks a portion of them. Of around 190,000 clones in the sample, about nine tenths were seen once. The sample was PBMCs. Receptor source: a boy aged 2 to 10 in good health and CMV-seronegative. Each CDR3 is given with its conserved first and last residue. The D gene is left open where the match is weak. Some rows have no size entry. The others give once, few or many, or a class for an expanded clone.

D	length	J	V	size	DNA	CDR3
TRBD1	12	TRBJ2-7	TRBV11-3	.	TGTGCCAGCAGCGCAACAGGGGGCGAGCAGTACTTC	CASSATGGEQYF
.	13	TRBJ1-5	TRBV28	.	TGTGCCAGCATCCCGCGGGCAACTCAGCCCCAGCATTTT	CASIPRATQPQHF
TRBD1	14	TRBJ1-4	TRBV28	.	TGTGCCAGCAAGAGGGGGCAGTTTAATGAAAAACTGTTTTTT	CASKRGQFNEKLFF
.	16	TRBJ2-7	TRBV28	.	TGTGCCAGCAGTTTTTGGTTAAGTAGCCGACCCTACGAGCAGTACTTC	CASSFWLSSRPYEQYF
TRBD1	14	TRBJ2-1	TRBV11-1	.	TGTGCCAGCAGCCAGACCGGACAGGACAATGAGCAGTTCTTC	CASSQTGQDNEQFF
TRBD2	14	TRBJ2-7	TRBV7-9	.	TGTGCCAGCACCACTAGCGGGAGTGGCATCGAGCAGTACTTC	CASTTSGSGIEQYF
.	16	TRBJ1-5	TRBV18	.	TGTGCCAGCTCGTACTCCACCCCGGTTAGCAATCAGCCCCAGCATTTT	CASSYSTPVSNQPQHF
.	16	TRBJ2-5	TRBV7-8	.	TGTGCCAGCAGCTCCTCACGTGACAGGTTCCAAGAGACCCAGTACTTC	CASSSSRDRFQETQYF
.	13	TRBJ2-7	TRBV19	.	TGTGCCAGTAGTCCCCGGGACAACTACGAGCAGTACTTC	CASSPRDNYEQYF
TRBD1	16	TRBJ1-5	TRBV19	once	TGTGCCAGTAGTATCCGGGACAGCTGGGGGGATCAGCCCCAGCATTTT	CASSIRDSWGDQPQHF
.	17	TRBJ2-5	TRBV29-1	.	TGCAGCGTTGAAGGGGCCCGTTGGAGGGGGGGGGTGGAGACCCAGTACTTC	CSVEGARWRGGVETQYF
TRBD1	15	TRBJ1-2	TRBV25-1	.	TGTGCCAGCAGTGAATTTGGGACAGGGAATTATGGCTACACCTTC	CASSEFGTGNYGYTF